These 28 T cell receptor beta chains came from one sample sequenced in a study of T cell repertoires in cytomegalovirus infection. One entry per CDR3 protein results from TCRdb running MiXCR on the reads. The table shows over 100,000 distinct CDR3 sequences, with 25% to 35% occurring only once. No antigen is known for these receptors. The sample in question was CD8+ T cells from cultured PBMCs, obtained from culture after CMV antigen stimulation. These receptors came from a human donor in good health (CMV status not recorded). Some clones in this sample may be carry-over from other donors' samples.

This clonotype was counted only a few times. The chain links TRBV14 to TRBJ2-3; D may be TRBD2 (7 bases). CDR3 size: 17 residues. Per germline, CDR1 SGHDN and CDR2 FVKESK. V dropped 3 bases and J dropped 5 bases, with 21 bases sitting between them. The CDR3 sequence: CASSQARTRGEKDTQYF. CDR3 sequence (DNA): TGTGCCAGCAGCCAGGCGCGGACTAGGGGGGAGAAAGATACGCAGTATTTT.

The chain uses TRBV6-6 and TRBJ2-7; 9 bases align to TRBD2. Unmatched junction bases numbered 8, after V lost 7 bases and J lost 1 base. In germline, CDR1 is MNHNY, CDR2 SVGAGI (reference sequence). CDR3 size: 15 residues. This chain's CDR3 is CASNPLAGRSYEQYF. The DNA of the CDR3 is TGTGCCAGCAATCCACTAGCGGGTCGTTCCTACGAGCAGTACTTC.

The chain couples TRBV28 to TRBJ1-1; D might be TRBD1 (6 bases). Trimming removed 4 bases from V and 3 bases from J, with 18 bases in between. The CDR3 contains 16 residues. Looked up from germline, CDR1 is MDHEN and CDR2 is SYDVKM. Here the CDR3 reads CASSSRDTRMDTEAFF. The CDR3 DNA reads as TGTGCCAGCAGTTCCCGGGACACCCGAATGGACACTGAAGCTTTCTTT.

The genes are TRBV12-3 or TRBV12-4 and TRBJ2-2; 10 positions match TRBD2. Trimming at V came to 7 bases and at J to 4 bases, leaving 9 bases not matched to a gene. CDR3 length: 16 amino acids. In DNA form, the CDR3 reads TGTGCCAGCATCCTGGGGAGCGGGGGGGCCACCGGGGAGCTGTTTTTT. Protein: CASILGSGGATGELFF.

The V gene is TRBV28, the J gene TRBJ2-5; 10 bases map to TRBD2. Germline CDR1 reads MDHEN; CDR2 reads SYDVKM. Germline trimming cut 3 bases from V and 4 bases from J; bases unmatched to any gene: 2. The CDR3 covers 14 residues. CDR3 DNA sequence: TGTGCCAGCAGTTTTGCTAGCGGGGGAGAGACCCAGTACTTC. Amino acid sequence: CASSFASGGETQYF. Full variable domain (remainder filled in from reference TRBV28 and TRBJ2-5): DVKVTQSSRYLVKRTGEKVFLECVQDMDHENMFWYRQDPGLGLRLIYFSYDVKMKEKGDIPEGYSVSREKKERFSLILESASTNQTSMYLCASSFASGGETQYFGPGTRLLVL.

This clonotype showed up many times. The chain links TRBV12-3 or TRBV12-4 to TRBJ2-7; D call uncertain. The CDR3 spans 14 residues. The V gene lost 3 bases and the J gene lost 6 bases, with 15 bases spanning the gap. CDR3 nucleotides: TGTGCCAGCAGTTTTGGTAGCTTAGCCCTCGAGCAGTACTTC. Amino acids: CASSFGSLALEQYF.

The rearrangement links TRBV9 to TRBJ2-3, with D perhaps TRBD2 (6 bases). Between the trimmed V and J ends, which lost 4 bases and 4 bases, there was a span of 16 bases. There are 15 residues in the CDR3. Germline CDR1 SGDLS, CDR2 YYNGEE. The CDR3 here is CASSTGLLGADTQYF. In DNA form, the CDR3 reads TGTGCCAGCAGCACGGGACTCTTAGGGGCAGATACGCAGTATTTT.

This clonotype was observed a handful of times. Compared with germline, one end of the junction differs, possibly owing to a read error. The chain uses TRBV4-1 and TRBJ1-2; possibly TRBD1 for D (5 bases). Germline-derived CDR1 and CDR2 are MGHRA and YSYEKL. The CDR3 runs 15 residues. CDR3 in DNA: TGTGCCAGCAGCCGAGGCCCGACAGCCAACTATGGCTACACCTTC. This gives the protein CASSRGPTANYGYTF.

This clonotype appeared many times. The chain carries TRBV7-8 and TRBJ1-1; D gene unclear. Germline V CDR1 and CDR2: SGHVS, FQNEAQ. The CDR3 sequence is 16 residues long. V was cut by 1 base and J by 0 bases, with 12 bases left in between. CDR3 protein: CASSLGGLRMNTEAFF. CDR3 sequence (DNA): TGTGCCAGCAGCTTAGGGGGTCTCCGCATGAACACTGAAGCTTTCTTT.

This sequence joins TRBV7-3 and TRBJ2-3; 7 bases agree with TRBD2. The CDR3 contains 14 residues. With V trimmed by 2 bases and J by 4 bases, 3 bases remained unmatched. Germline lookup yields CDR1 SGHTA and CDR2 FQGTGA. This CDR3 reads CASSLGGVSDTQYF. The CDR3 nucleotides are TGTGCCAGCAGCTTAGGGGGGGTTTCAGATACGCAGTATTTT.

At least ten counts were recorded for this clonotype. The chain links TRBV7-9 to TRBJ1-1; tentative D call: TRBD1 (5 bases). Per germline, CDR1 SEHNR and CDR2 FQNEAQ (reference sequence). The CDR3 is 15 residues long. Trimming took 5 bases from V and 4 from J, leaving 17 bases between them. The CDR3 reads CASSPSWGGGTEAFF. The CDR3 coding sequence is TGTGCCAGCAGCCCCTCTTGGGGGGGTGGCACTGAAGCTTTCTTT.

The V and J genes are TRBV7-8 and TRBJ1-1, with unresolved D. The CDR3 covers 13 residues. Germline V gene sequence: CDR1 SGHVS, CDR2 FQNEAQ. Trimming cost V 5 bases and J 0 bases, with 7 bases left between them. As DNA, the CDR3 is TGTGCCAGCAGCCCGCCCGTGAACACTGAAGCTTTCTTT. Translation: CASSPPVNTEAFF.

This chain connects TRBV6-6 to TRBJ2-5; TRBD2 matches 9 bases. The germline V gene encodes CDR1 MNHNY and CDR2 SVGAGI (reference sequence). The V segment lost 2 bases and the J segment 1 base; nucleotides outside the gene matches: 2. This CDR3 contains 15 residues. The CDR3 here is CASSYGRGGQETQYF. The CDR3, as DNA: TGTGCCAGCAGTTACGGGCGGGGGGGCCAAGAGACCCAGTACTTC.

This clonotype has more than one count but fewer than ten. This chain links TRBV3-1 with TRBJ2-1; 12 nucleotides match TRBD2. CDR1 LGHDT and CDR2 YNNKEL come from the germline V gene (reference sequence). This CDR3 contains 18 residues. J was trimmed by 8 bases and V by 0 bases; bases with no gene match: 11. The CDR3 region has the DNA TGTGCCAGCAGCCAAGATGGAGGGCTAGCGGGAGGGGGCGATGAGCAGTTCTTC. It codes for CASSQDGGLAGGGDEQFF.

In this sample, this clonotype turned up many times. The rearrangement joins TRBV7-8 to TRBJ2-5; 7 bases map to TRBD1. This CDR3 region has 15 residues. Trimming cost V 6 bases and J 2 bases; bases outside gene matches: 9. In germline, CDR1 is SGHVS, CDR2 FQNEAQ. The DNA of the CDR3 is TGTGCCAGCAGGCCAACCGGGACAGATCAAGAGACCCAGTACTTC. It specifies CASRPTGTDQETQYF.

This clonotype was counted a few times. CDR3: CASSPGEGFGELFF. The CDR3 DNA follows: TGTGCCAGCAGCCCCGGGGAAGGCTTCGGGGAGCTGTTTTTT. J is TRBJ2-2 and V is TRBV3-1; D is perhaps TRBD2 (5 bases). Germline loops: CDR1 LGHDT, CDR2 YNNKEL (reference sequence). Trimming removed 4 bases at V and 7 bases at J, with 13 bases between. CDR3 size: 14 residues.

The genes are TRBV7-9 and TRBJ2-2; 9 bases match TRBD1. The CDR3 has 17 amino acids. The V gene's germline CDR1 is SEHNR and CDR2 FQNEAQ (reference sequence). The ends lost 5 bases at V and 5 bases at J; junction bases unmatched: 12. Written as DNA, the CDR3 is TGTGCCAGCAGCCTCCCTACAGGGGGCCCGGGGACCGGGGAGCTGTTTTTT. Translation: CASSLPTGGPGTGELFF.

The chain links TRBV4-2 to TRBJ1-5, with D perhaps TRBD1 (5 bases). V dropped 0 bases and J dropped 3 bases, with 12 bases sitting between them. This CDR3 is 16 amino acids long. Per the germline V gene, CDR1 is LGHNA and CDR2 is YNFKEQ. This chain's CDR3 is CASSQEGAGVNQPQHF. Here the CDR3 DNA reads TGTGCCAGCAGCCAAGAAGGGGCAGGAGTCAATCAGCCCCAGCATTTT.

The table lists this clonotype with many counts. The chain is built from TRBV7-8 and TRBJ1-3, with TRBD1 matching 12 bases. The CDR3 runs to 15 residues. After removal of 5 bases from V and 4 bases from J, the junction contained 3 bases not matched to a gene. Germline loops: CDR1 SGHVS, CDR2 FQNEAQ. The CDR3 region is CASSTGTGGGNTIYF. Here the CDR3 DNA reads TGTGCCAGCAGCACTGGGACAGGGGGCGGAAACACCATATATTTT.

This rearrangement joins TRBV6-1 to TRBJ2-1; TRBD2 matches at 7 bases. This CDR3 region has 13 residues. V dropped 11 bases and J dropped 9; count of bases not matched to a gene: 13. Germline values: CDR1 MNHNS, CDR2 SASEGT. The CDR3 DNA reads TGTGCCGCCATTGGGGGGGGGTGGGCTGAGCAGTTCTTC. Protein: CAAIGGGWAEQFF.

V gene TRBV6-5 combines with J gene TRBJ1-1, with D perhaps matching TRBD1 (5 bases). CDR3 length: 15 residues. Germline CDR1 is MNHEY and CDR2 is SVGAGI. Deletions cut 6 bases from V and 1 base from J, with 15 bases between. In DNA form, the CDR3 reads TGTGCCAGCAGCCTAAAAGACAGCCCGAACACTGAAGCTTTCTTT. Translation gives CASSLKDSPNTEAFF.

V gene TRBV20-1 combines with J gene TRBJ2-2; the D gene is possibly TRBD2 (6 bases). The germline gives CDR1 DFQATT, CDR2 SNEGSKA (reference sequence). The CDR3 has 14 amino acids. The germline V and J ends were trimmed by 6 bases and 4 bases, with 15 bases remaining between them. The CDR3 protein is CSAIRDFGTGELFF. The CDR3 DNA reads as TGCAGTGCCATCCGGGACTTCGGCACCGGGGAGCTGTTTTTT.

The chain carries TRBV14 and TRBJ2-1; D uncertain. Germline V gene lookup returns CDR1 SGHDN and CDR2 FVKESK. Trimming cost V 0 bases and J 0 bases, with 12 bases left between them. CDR3 length: 17 amino acids. CDR3 loop: CASSQDQHLSSYNEQFF. CDR3 nucleotide sequence: TGTGCCAGCAGCCAAGATCAACACCTGAGCTCCTACAATGAGCAGTTCTTC.

The chain has TRBV6-4 and TRBJ2-1, with 7 bases matching TRBD2. Trimming cost V 4 bases and J 12 bases; bases outside gene matches: 15. Per germline, CDR1 MRHNA and CDR2 SNTAGT. This CDR3 spans 15 amino acids. CDR3 DNA sequence: TGTGCCAGCAGTGTATCGGAGGGCGGGGGAGAGAGGCAGTTCTTC. As protein: CASSVSEGGGERQFF.

The gene calls are TRBV5-1 and TRBJ2-5, with unresolved D. Germline V CDR1 and CDR2: SGHRS, YFSETQ. The CDR3 is 14 residues long. Trimming left V 5 bases short and J 4 bases short, with 15 bases between. Written as DNA, the CDR3 is TGCGCCAGCAGAGAGGTTGGGCTCGCAGAGACCCAGTACTTC. It yields the protein CASREVGLAETQYF.

This clonotype showed up many times. The chain has TRBV2 and TRBJ2-5; D not resolved. Germline V lookup: CDR1 SNHLY, CDR2 FYNNEI. V shed 2 bases and J shed 3 bases, with 4 bases lying between them. CDR3 length: 12 amino acids. The CDR3 protein is CASSEFKETQYF. The CDR3 bases are TGTGCCAGCAGTGAATTTAAAGAGACCCAGTACTTC.

This clonotype appeared many times. The chain combines TRBV7-6 with TRBJ2-1; 12 nucleotides match TRBD2. Losses at the gene ends were 5 bases for V and 3 bases for J; bases not matched to a gene: 5. Germline assignment: CDR1 SGHVS and CDR2 FNYEAQ. The CDR3 extends over 16 amino acids. The CDR3 here is CASSLGTSGLYNEQFF. The CDR3 DNA reads as TGTGCCAGCAGCCTAGGGACTAGCGGGCTCTACAATGAGCAGTTCTTC.

In this sample, this clonotype turned up a few times. The V call is TRBV20-1, the J call TRBJ1-1; 7 bases map to TRBD1. The V gene end was trimmed by 6 bases and the J gene end by 2 bases; junction bases not matched to a gene: 6. Germline V CDR1 and CDR2: DFQATT, SNEGSKA (reference sequence). The CDR3 sequence is 13 residues long. This chain's CDR3 is CSAKTGYNTEAFF. The CDR3, as DNA: TGCAGTGCAAAGACAGGGTACAACACTGAAGCTTTCTTT.